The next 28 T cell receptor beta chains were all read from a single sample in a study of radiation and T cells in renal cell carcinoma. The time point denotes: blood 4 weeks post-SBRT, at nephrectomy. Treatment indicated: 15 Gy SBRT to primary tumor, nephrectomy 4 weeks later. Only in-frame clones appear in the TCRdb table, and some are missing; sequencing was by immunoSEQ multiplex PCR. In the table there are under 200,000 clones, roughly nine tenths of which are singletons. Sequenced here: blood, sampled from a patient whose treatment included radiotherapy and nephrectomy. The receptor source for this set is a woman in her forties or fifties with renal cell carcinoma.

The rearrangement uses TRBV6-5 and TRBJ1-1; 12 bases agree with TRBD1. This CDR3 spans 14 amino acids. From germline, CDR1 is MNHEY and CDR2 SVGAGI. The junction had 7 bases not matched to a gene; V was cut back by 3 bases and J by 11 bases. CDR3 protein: CASSYGTGGVMAFF. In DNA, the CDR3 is TGTGCCAGCAGTTATGGGACAGGGGGCGTAATGGCTTTCTTT.

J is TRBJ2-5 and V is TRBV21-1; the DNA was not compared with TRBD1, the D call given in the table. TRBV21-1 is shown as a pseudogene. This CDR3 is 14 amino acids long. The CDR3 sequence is CASSKGDTKETQYF. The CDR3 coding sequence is TGTGCCAGCAGCAAAGGGGACACCAAAGAGACCCAGTACTTC.

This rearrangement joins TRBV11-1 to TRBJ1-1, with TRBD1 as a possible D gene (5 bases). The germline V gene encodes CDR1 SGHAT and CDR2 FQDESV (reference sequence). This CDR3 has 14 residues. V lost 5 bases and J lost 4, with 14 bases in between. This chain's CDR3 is CASSPVREGTEAFF. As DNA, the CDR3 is TGTGCCAGCAGCCCGGTCAGGGAGGGCACTGAAGCTTTCTTT.

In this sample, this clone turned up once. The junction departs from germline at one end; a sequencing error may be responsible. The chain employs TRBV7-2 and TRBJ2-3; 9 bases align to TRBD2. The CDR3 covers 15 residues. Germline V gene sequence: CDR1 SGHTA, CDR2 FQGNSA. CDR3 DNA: TGTGCCAGCAGCTTAGAGGGGACTAGCAGAGATACGCAGTATTTT. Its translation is CASSLEGTSRDTQYF.

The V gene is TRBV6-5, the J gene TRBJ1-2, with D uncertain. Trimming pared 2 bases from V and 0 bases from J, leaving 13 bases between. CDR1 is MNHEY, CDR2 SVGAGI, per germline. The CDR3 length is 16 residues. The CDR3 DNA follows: TGTGCCAGCAGTTACGACGGGTCTGGAACTAACTATGGCTACACCTTC. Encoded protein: CASSYDGSGTNYGYTF.

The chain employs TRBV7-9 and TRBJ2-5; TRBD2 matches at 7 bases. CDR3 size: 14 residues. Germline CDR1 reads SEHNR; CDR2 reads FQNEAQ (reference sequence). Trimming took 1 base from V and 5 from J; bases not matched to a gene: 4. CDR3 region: CASSLVGLEETQYF. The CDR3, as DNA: TGTGCCAGCAGCTTAGTCGGACTAGAGGAGACCCAGTACTTC.

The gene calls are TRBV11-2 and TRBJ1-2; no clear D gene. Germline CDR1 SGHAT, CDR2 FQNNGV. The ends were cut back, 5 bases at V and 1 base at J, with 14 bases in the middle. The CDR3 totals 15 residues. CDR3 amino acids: CASSPDGILNYGYTF. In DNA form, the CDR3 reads TGTGCCAGCAGCCCGGACGGAATCCTTAACTATGGCTACACCTTC.

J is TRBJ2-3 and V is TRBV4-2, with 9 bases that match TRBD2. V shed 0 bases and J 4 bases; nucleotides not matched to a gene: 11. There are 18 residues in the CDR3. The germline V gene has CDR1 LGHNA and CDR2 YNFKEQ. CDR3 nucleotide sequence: TGTGCCAGCAGCCAAGATCTGGCTAGCGGGGCGCGCGCAGATACGCAGTATTTT. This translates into CASSQDLASGARADTQYF.

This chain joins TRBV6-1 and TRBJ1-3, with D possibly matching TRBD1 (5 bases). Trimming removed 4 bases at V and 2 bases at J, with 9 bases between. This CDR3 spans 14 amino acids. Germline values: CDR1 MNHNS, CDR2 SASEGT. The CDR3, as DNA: TGTGCCAGCAGTGCAAGAGGGGCTGGAAACACCATATATTTT. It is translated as CASSARGAGNTIYF.

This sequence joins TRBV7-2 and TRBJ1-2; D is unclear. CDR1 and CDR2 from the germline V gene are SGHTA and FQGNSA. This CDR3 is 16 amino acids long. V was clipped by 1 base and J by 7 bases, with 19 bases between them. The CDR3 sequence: CASSLEIGHSGAGYTF. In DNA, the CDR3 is TGTGCCAGCAGCTTAGAAATCGGGCACAGTGGTGCTGGCTACACCTTC.

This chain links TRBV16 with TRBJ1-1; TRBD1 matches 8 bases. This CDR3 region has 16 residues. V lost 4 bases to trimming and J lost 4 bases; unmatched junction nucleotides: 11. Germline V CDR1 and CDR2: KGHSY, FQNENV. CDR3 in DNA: TGTGCCAGCAGCCCTGAGACAGGGGCATTGAGCACTGAAGCTTTCTTT. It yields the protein CASSPETGALSTEAFF. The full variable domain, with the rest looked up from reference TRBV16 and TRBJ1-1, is GEEVAQTPKHLVRGEGQKAKLYCAPIKGHSYVFWYQQVLKNEFKFLISFQNENVFDETGMPKERFSAKCLPNSPCSLEIQATKLEDSAVYFCASSPETGALSTEAFFGQGTRLTVV.

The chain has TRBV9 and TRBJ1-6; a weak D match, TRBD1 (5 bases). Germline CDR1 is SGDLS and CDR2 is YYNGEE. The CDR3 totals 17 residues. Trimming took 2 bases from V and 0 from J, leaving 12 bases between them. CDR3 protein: CASSVMEGSSYNSPLHF. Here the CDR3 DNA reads TGTGCCAGCAGCGTCATGGAGGGGAGCTCCTATAATTCACCCCTCCACTTT.

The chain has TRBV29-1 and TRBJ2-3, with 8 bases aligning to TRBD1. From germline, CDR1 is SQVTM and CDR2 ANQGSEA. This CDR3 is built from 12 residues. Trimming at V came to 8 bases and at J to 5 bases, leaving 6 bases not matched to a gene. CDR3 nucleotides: TGCAGCCTTGGACAGGGCAGAGATACGCAGTATTTT. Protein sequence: CSLGQGRDTQYF.

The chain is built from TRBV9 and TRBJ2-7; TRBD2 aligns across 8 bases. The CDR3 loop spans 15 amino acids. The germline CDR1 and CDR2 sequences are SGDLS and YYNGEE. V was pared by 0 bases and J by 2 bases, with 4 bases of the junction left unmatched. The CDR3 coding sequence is TGTGCCAGCAGCGTAGCAGCGGGGGCCACCTACGAGCAGTACTTC. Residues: CASSVAAGATYEQYF. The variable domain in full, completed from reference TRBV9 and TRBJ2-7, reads DSGVTQTPKHLITATGQRVTLRCSPRSGDLSVYWYQQSLDQGLQFLIQYYNGEERAKGNILERFSAQQFPDLHSELNLSSLELGDSALYFCASSVAAGATYEQYFGPGTRLTVT.

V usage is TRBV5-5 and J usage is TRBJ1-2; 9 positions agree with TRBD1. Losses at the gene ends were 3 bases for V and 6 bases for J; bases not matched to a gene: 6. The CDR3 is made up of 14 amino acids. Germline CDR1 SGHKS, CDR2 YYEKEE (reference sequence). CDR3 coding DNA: TGTGCCAGCAGCTCGGACAGGGGAAGAGATGGCTACACCTTC. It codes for CASSSDRGRDGYTF.

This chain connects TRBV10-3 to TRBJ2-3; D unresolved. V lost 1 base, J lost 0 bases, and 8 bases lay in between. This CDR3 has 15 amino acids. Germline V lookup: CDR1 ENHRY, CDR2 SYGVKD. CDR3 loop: CAISEWGSSTDTQYF. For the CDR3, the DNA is TGTGCCATCAGTGAGTGGGGTTCTAGCACAGATACGCAGTATTTT.

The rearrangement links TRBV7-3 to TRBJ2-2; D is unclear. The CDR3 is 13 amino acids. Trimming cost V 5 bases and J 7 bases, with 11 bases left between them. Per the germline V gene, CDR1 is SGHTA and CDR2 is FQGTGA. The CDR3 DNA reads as TGTGCCAGCAGCCCCGATCTGAACGGGGAGCTGTTTTTT. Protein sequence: CASSPDLNGELFF.

The CDR3 DNA sequence: TGTGCCAGCAGTGAGTGGGGACAGGGGAACACTGAAGCTTTCTTT. Translated, it gives CASSEWGQGNTEAFF. This chain joins TRBV25-1 and TRBJ1-1; TRBD1 agrees at 9 bases. The CDR3 totals 15 residues. V lost 3 bases to trimming and J lost 1 base; unmatched junction nucleotides: 3. CDR1 is MGHDK, CDR2 SYGVNS, per germline.

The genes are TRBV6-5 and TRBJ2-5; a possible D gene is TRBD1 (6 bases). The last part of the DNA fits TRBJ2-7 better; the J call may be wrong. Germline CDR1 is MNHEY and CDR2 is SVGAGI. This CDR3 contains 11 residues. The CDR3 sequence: CASRQGYEQYF. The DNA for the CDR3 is TGTGCCAGCAGACAGGGCTACGAGCAGTACTTC.

CDR3 region: CASSIKRVGYEQYF. The CDR3 DNA sequence: TGTGCCAGCAGTATTAAGCGGGTCGGCTACGAGCAGTACTTC. The V gene is TRBV6-5, the J gene TRBJ2-7; D possibly corresponds to TRBD2 (6 bases). Germline V gene data show CDR1 as MNHEY and CDR2 as SVGAGI. The CDR3 runs to 14 residues. V lost 5 bases, J lost 3 bases, and 14 bases lay in between.

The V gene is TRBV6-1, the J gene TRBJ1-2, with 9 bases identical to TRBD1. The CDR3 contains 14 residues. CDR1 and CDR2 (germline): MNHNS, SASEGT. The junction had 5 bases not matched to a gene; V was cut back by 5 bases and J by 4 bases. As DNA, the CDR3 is TGTGCCAGCAGTAACCGGGACAGGGCCTATGGCTACACCTTC. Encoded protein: CASSNRDRAYGYTF.

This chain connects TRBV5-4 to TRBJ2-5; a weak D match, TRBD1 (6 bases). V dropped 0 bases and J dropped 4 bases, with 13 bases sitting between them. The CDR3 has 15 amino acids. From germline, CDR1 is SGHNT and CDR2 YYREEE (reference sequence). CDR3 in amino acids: CASSLGQGYGETQYF. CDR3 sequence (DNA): TGTGCCAGCAGCTTGGGGCAGGGGTACGGAGAGACCCAGTACTTC.

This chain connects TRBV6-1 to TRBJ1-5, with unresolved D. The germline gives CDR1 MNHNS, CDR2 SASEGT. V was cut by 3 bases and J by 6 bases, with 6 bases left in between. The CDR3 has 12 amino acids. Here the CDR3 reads CASSDGFQPQHF. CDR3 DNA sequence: TGTGCCAGCAGTGACGGGTTTCAGCCCCAGCATTTT.

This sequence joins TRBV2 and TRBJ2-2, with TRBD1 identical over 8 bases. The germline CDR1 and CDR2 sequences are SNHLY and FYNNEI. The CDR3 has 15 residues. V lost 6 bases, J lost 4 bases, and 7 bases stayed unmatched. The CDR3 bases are TGTGCCAGCAGAGATCGACAGGGGAGCACCGGGGAGCTGTTTTTT. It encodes CASRDRQGSTGELFF.

The CDR3 here is CASKVNYGYTF. CDR3 in DNA: TGTGCCAGCAAAGTTAACTATGGCTACACCTTC. The V and J genes are TRBV28 and TRBJ1-2, with no clear D. This CDR3 region has 11 residues. With 7 bases removed from V and 1 base from J, the gap between germline ends came to 4 bases. Germline-derived CDR1 and CDR2 are MDHEN and SYDVKM.

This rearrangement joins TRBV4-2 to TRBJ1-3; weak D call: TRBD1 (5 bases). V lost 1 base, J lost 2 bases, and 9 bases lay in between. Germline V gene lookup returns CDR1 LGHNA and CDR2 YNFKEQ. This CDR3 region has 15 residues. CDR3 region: CASSQAVGAGNTIYF. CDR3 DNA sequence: TGTGCCAGCAGCCAAGCGGTGGGGGCTGGAAACACCATATATTTT.

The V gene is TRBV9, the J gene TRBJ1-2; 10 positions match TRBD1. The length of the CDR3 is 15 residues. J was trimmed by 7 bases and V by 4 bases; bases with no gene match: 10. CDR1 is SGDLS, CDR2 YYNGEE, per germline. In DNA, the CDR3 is TGTGCCAGCAGCAAGCCCGGGACAGGGGTGGGTGGCTACACCTTC. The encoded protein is CASSKPGTGVGGYTF. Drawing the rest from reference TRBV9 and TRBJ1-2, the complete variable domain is DSGVTQTPKHLITATGQRVTLRCSPRSGDLSVYWYQQSLDQGLQFLIQYYNGEERAKGNILERFSAQQFPDLHSELNLSSLELGDSALYFCASSKPGTGVGGYTFGSGTRLTVV.

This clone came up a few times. The CDR3 DNA sequence: TGTGCCTGGAGTGTTACAGTCGTCACTCAAAACTATGGCTACACCTTC. Translated, it gives CAWSVTVVTQNYGYTF. J is TRBJ1-2 and V is TRBV30; D remains unclear. Trimming shortened V by 0 bases and J by 2 bases, and 16 bases separated the two germline ends. The CDR3 is 16 amino acids. Germline V gene lookup returns CDR1 GTSNPN and CDR2 SVGIG (reference sequence). The full variable domain, with the rest looked up from reference TRBV30 and TRBJ1-2, is SQTIHQWPATLVQPVGSPLSLECTVEGTSNPNLYWYRQAAGRGLQLLFYSVGIGQISSEVPQNLSASRPQDRQFILSSKKLLLSDSGFYLCAWSVTVVTQNYGYTFGSGTRLTVV.